This T cell receptor (beta chain) was captured in a study of human T cells and chemical hapten exposure. Across the study: 2% DPC was applied to 2 cm by 2 cm of upper inner arm skin for sensitization. The patients, most of them female, presented with alopecia areata, totalis or universalis.

Looked up from germline, CDR1 is SGHNT and CDR2 is YYREEE (reference sequence). The V and J ends lost 0 bases and 3 bases respectively, with 7 bases between them. The CDR3 is 13 amino acids. Time point described: patch test 3, about 24 weeks after DPC sensitization. The treatment: therapeutic diphenylcyclopropenone sensitization with weekly scalp DPC. Prior to each patch test being applied, blood was drawn. How the authors handled the data: Samples held a median of roughly 100,000 TCRs, range roughly 20,000–690,600. TCRdb re-called the RACE reads through MiXCR, storing one row per CDR3 protein. Clone size and V and J calls follow TCRdb, not the original study. The repertoire holds about 82,000 distinct CDR3 sequences, with roughly 13% as singletons.

The sequence came from a woman aged 50 to 60 with alopecia areata. Some clones in this sample may be carry-over from other donors' samples. Sequenced material: whole blood, taken in connection with sensitization to the hapten diphenylcyclopropenone (DPC). V and J are TRBV5-4 and TRBJ2-7; D gene unclear. The CDR3 loop is CASSLGTIYEQYF. CDR3 in DNA: TGTGCCAGCAGCTTGGGGACGATCTACGAGCAGTACTTC.